This paragraph covers one TCR beta chain sequence. Its antigen is unidentified. This entry is derived from a study of T cell responses to AZD1222 COVID-19 vaccine. Generated by immunoSEQ multiplex PCR, the TCRdb table keeps only in-frame clones and is missing some. The table records approximately 120,000 clones, around 90% of them present only once. Findings of the study overall: Spike-wide vaccine-associated CD4 TCRs dominated at 160-218 and 743-854. Every sample of the repertoires postdated the peak T cell response.

The receptor comes from an adult in good health. The sequencing used peripheral blood, collected on day 0 of MenACWY control vaccination.

Here the CDR3 reads CAWSPEFYEQYF. The CDR3 DNA follows: TGTGCCTGGAGTCCCGAATTTTACGAGCAGTACTTC. The V call is TRBV30, the J call TRBJ2-7; D gene unclear. The CDR3 length is 12 residues. V lost 2 bases to trimming and J lost 4 bases, with 9 bases between them. CDR1 GTSNPN and CDR2 SVGIG come from the germline V gene (reference sequence).